Below are 14 T cell receptor beta chains sequenced from a single sample in a study of blood T cell repertoires in COVID-19. Assay used: immunoSEQ multiplex PCR; TCRdb lists only in-frame clones, some missing. The table records roughly 25,000 clones, over 55% of them present only once. The sequencing input was peripheral blood. These receptors were obtained from a woman older than 75 with acute or convalescent COVID-19.

This clone has a count of ten or more. This chain joins TRBV9 and TRBJ2-1, with TRBD2 matching over 7 bases. The V gene's germline CDR1 is SGDLS and CDR2 YYNGEE. J gave up 4 bases and V 1 base, and 5 bases lay outside the gene matches. The length of the CDR3 is 15 residues. CDR3 amino acids: CASSVSSGSYNEQFF. The CDR3 nucleotides are TGTGCCAGCAGCGTAAGTAGCGGGTCTTACAATGAGCAGTTCTTC.

This chain uses TRBV24-1 with TRBJ2-3; 9 bases are a match to TRBD2. The CDR3 is 15 residues long. Trimming cost V 3 bases and J 4 bases; bases outside gene matches: 4. Germline values: CDR1 KGHDR, CDR2 SFDVKD. The CDR3 region is CATSDKAGGSDTQYF. The CDR3 DNA follows: TGTGCCACCAGTGATAAAGCGGGGGGCTCAGATACGCAGTATTTT.

This chain joins TRBV2 and TRBJ1-1, with TRBD1 as a possible D gene (5 bases). In germline, CDR1 is SNHLY, CDR2 FYNNEI. Trimming stripped 8 bases from V and 4 bases from J, with 14 bases between. This CDR3 comprises 13 residues. The CDR3 sequence: CASLPGGGTEAFF. The CDR3 bases are TGTGCCAGCCTCCCGGGGGGAGGCACTGAAGCTTTCTTT.

The rearrangement links TRBV21-1 to TRBJ2-4; the table's D call, TRBD2, was not checked against the DNA. TRBV21-1 is recorded as a pseudogene. CDR3 size: 15 residues. CDR3 bases: TGTGCCTTTCTTCCTCCCTGGCCTGGGAGGGACATTCAGTACTTC. Protein product: CAFLPPWPGRDIQYF.

This rearrangement joins TRBV7-2 to TRBJ1-2; D is perhaps TRBD1 (5 bases). The CDR3 totals 13 residues. The germline CDR1 and CDR2 sequences are SGHTA and FQGNSA. Deletions cut 5 bases from V and 5 bases from J, with 12 bases between. CDR3 coding DNA: TGTGCCAGCAGCCGGACACGCAGATATGGCTACACCTTC. This sequence encodes CASSRTRRYGYTF.

This clone was seen just once. The rearrangement uses TRBV6-5 and TRBJ1-1; D unclear. Germline CDR1 and CDR2: MNHEY and SVGAGI. V was shortened by 2 bases and J by 0 bases, with 7 bases between the two germline ends. The CDR3 spans 14 residues. The CDR3 here is CASSYTSMNTEAFF. The CDR3, as DNA: TGTGCCAGCAGTTACACATCCATGAACACTGAAGCTTTCTTT.

J is TRBJ1-2 and V is TRBV2, with a weak D call TRBD1 (5 bases). V was cut by 2 bases and J by 2 bases, with 12 bases left in between. Germline values: CDR1 SNHLY, CDR2 FYNNEI. The CDR3 contains 15 residues. The DNA of the CDR3 is TGTGCCAGCAGTGAAAGGGGCCGAATCAACTATGGCTACACCTTC. Amino acids: CASSERGRINYGYTF. The entire variable domain, with the rest obtained from reference TRBV2 and TRBJ1-2, is as follows: EPEVTQTPSHQVTQMGQEVILRCVPISNHLYFYWYRQILGQKVEFLVSFYNNEISEKSEIFDDQFSVERPDGSNFTLKIRSTKLEDSAMYFCASSERGRINYGYTFGSGTRLTVV.

The chain joins TRBV12-5 to TRBJ2-1, with a weak D call TRBD1 (6 bases). Trimming cost V 3 bases and J 7 bases, with 10 bases left between them. The CDR3 covers 13 residues. Germline V CDR1 and CDR2: LGHNT, FRNRAP. The CDR3 is CASGFQGSNEQFF. The CDR3 region has the DNA TGTGCTAGTGGTTTTCAGGGGAGTAATGAGCAGTTCTTC.

This chain connects TRBV9 to TRBJ1-6, with D maybe TRBD1 (5 bases). The germline V gene has CDR1 SGDLS and CDR2 YYNGEE. Deletions cut 0 bases from V and 0 bases from J, with 10 bases between. CDR3 length: 17 residues. The CDR3 loop is CASSVATGGSYNSPLHF. CDR3 coding DNA: TGTGCCAGCAGCGTAGCTACCGGGGGCTCCTATAATTCACCCCTCCACTTT.

The gene calls are TRBV4-2 and TRBJ2-7, with D maybe TRBD2 (6 bases). The length of the CDR3 is 14 residues. The germline gives CDR1 LGHNA, CDR2 YNFKEQ. Trimming took off 2 bases at V and 5 bases at J, with 13 bases between the two ends. In nucleotides, the CDR3 is TGTGCCAGCAGCCAAATCGGGAGCGTAGACGAGCAGTACTTC. The encoded protein is CASSQIGSVDEQYF.

The rearrangement links TRBV2 to TRBJ1-6, with a tentative D call TRBD1 (5 bases). Per germline, CDR1 SNHLY and CDR2 FYNNEI. Trimming shortened V by 8 bases and J by 5 bases, and 13 bases separated the two germline ends. This CDR3 region has 14 residues. In DNA form, the CDR3 reads TGTGCCAGCGTAGAGGGACTTAATAATTCACCCCTCCACTTT. Protein product: CASVEGLNNSPLHF.

This clone was observed a handful of times. The DNA for the CDR3 is TGTGCCAGCTCGAGTAGAATTATAGGCTACACCTTC. Translated, it gives CASSSRIIGYTF. The chain combines TRBV28 with TRBJ1-2, with unresolved D. Germline-derived CDR1 and CDR2 are MDHEN and SYDVKM. Trimming removed 8 bases from V and 8 bases from J, with 15 bases in between. The CDR3 contains 12 residues.

The J gene is TRBJ2-7, the V gene TRBV5-1; 11 nucleotides agree with TRBD2. The V gene's germline CDR1 is SGHRS and CDR2 YFSETQ. This CDR3 is built from 17 residues. V gave up 4 bases and J gave up 3 bases; unmatched junction bases: 12. The CDR3 DNA follows: TGCGCCAGCAGCGAGGGGACTAGCGGCGGACAGGGCTACGAGCAGTACTTC. It is translated as CASSEGTSGGQGYEQYF.

The chain employs TRBV11-2 and TRBJ2-7, with D perhaps matching TRBD1 (5 bases). In germline, CDR1 is SGHAT, CDR2 FQNNGV. CDR3 length: 14 residues. Trimming removed 0 bases at V and 6 bases at J, with 12 bases between. This CDR3 is CASSLDRVTLEQYF. In DNA, the CDR3 is TGTGCCAGCAGCTTAGACAGGGTAACGCTCGAGCAGTACTTC.